A single T cell receptor beta chain is shown here with its context. The antigen remains undetermined. Just one base apart from a much larger clone, this may be a read error. TCRdb reprocessed the reads via MiXCR and lists one record per CDR3 protein. The sample lists tens of thousands of distinct CDR3 sequences, 33% seen once, with around three quarters in the top ten. The germline V gene encodes CDR1 SGHTA and CDR2 FQGNSA. J was trimmed by 8 bases and V by 7 bases; bases with no gene match: 10. CDR3 length equals 14 residues. The sample comes from a study of T cell repertoires in cytomegalovirus infection. On the study more broadly: Matching HLA type and CMV infection were both indicated by public TCR beta signatures.

General study points: In two of eight donors, the top clonotype was HLA-C-restricted CMV-specific.

This TCR was sampled from a human donor in good health (CMV status not recorded). Some clones in this sample may be carry-over from other donors' samples. The chain couples TRBV7-2 to TRBJ1-4; 7 nucleotides match TRBD1. Sequencing was performed on PBMCs, sequenced either directly or after in vitro stimulation (not recorded which). CDR3 sequence (DNA): TGTGCCAGCAACCTCCGACAGGGAAGCGAAAAACTGTTTTTT. Its protein is CASNLRQGSEKLFF.